Below, 22 T cell receptor beta chains from the same sample are listed, as sequenced in a study of early T cells in non-severe SARS-CoV-2 infection. One entry per CDR3 protein, called by TCRdb with MiXCR from the 5' RACE reads. The sample holds under 70,000 distinct CDR3 sequences, 5.9% seen once. The input for sequencing was whole blood, taken at baseline. The receptors derive from an adult who was a healthcare worker with PCR-confirmed SARS-CoV-2 infection or an uninfected control (not recorded which).

This clonotype was seen a handful of times. The chain has TRBV29-1 and TRBJ2-2, with 9 nucleotides matching TRBD2. After removal of 7 bases from V and 7 bases from J, the junction contained 16 bases not matched to a gene. CDR3 length: 16 amino acids. Germline lookup yields CDR1 SQVTM and CDR2 ANQGSEA. The CDR3 DNA reads TGCAGCGCTGCCGGGATTAGCGGGAGATGGGACGGGGAGCTGTTTTTT. Translation: CSAAGISGRWDGELFF.

The chain links TRBV18 to TRBJ1-2; 11 bases align to TRBD1. V was pared by 3 bases and J by 8 bases, with 2 bases of the junction left unmatched. CDR1 KGHSH and CDR2 LQKENI come from the germline V gene. This CDR3 is 13 amino acids long. CDR3 coding DNA: TGTGCCAGCTCACCGGACAGGGGGCGAGGCTACACCTTC. It encodes CASSPDRGRGYTF.

This clonotype showed up just a few times. The chain carries TRBV6-4 and TRBJ2-7; D perhaps matches TRBD1 (6 bases). The CDR3 consists of 16 residues. The germline V and J ends were trimmed by 5 bases and 0 bases, with 17 bases remaining between them. Germline loops: CDR1 MRHNA, CDR2 SNTAGT. The CDR3 DNA reads TGTGCCAGCAGTCCTGTGTGGACAGATAACTCCTACGAGCAGTACTTC. Amino acids: CASSPVWTDNSYEQYF.

This clonotype has a handful of counts. The chain has TRBV19 and TRBJ2-1, with 11 bases aligning to TRBD2. The CDR3 is 15 residues long. Per the germline V gene, CDR1 is LNHDA and CDR2 is SQIVND (reference sequence). The junction had 5 bases not matched to a gene; V was cut back by 6 bases and J by 4 bases. CDR3 loop: CASRTSGTAYNEQFF. The CDR3 bases are TGTGCCAGTAGGACTAGCGGGACAGCTTACAATGAGCAGTTCTTC.

This clonotype has at least ten counts. The rearrangement uses TRBV10-3 and TRBJ1-1; 7 positions agree with TRBD1. The CDR3 has 14 amino acids. CDR1 is ENHRY and CDR2 is SYGVKD in the germline V gene. J gave up 3 bases and V 6 bases, and 7 bases lay outside the gene matches. The CDR3 loop reads CAIRGTAAHTEAFF. CDR3 nucleotide sequence: TGTGCCATCAGGGGGACAGCCGCGCACACTGAAGCTTTCTTT.

There are many counts of this clonotype. The chain employs TRBV29-1 and TRBJ2-1; D gene ambiguous. Germline CDR1 and CDR2: SQVTM and ANQGSEA. The CDR3 runs 13 residues. V was trimmed by 6 bases and J by 8 bases, leaving 17 bases between them. The CDR3 sequence is CSVRRPASHEQFF. The CDR3 DNA follows: TGCAGCGTGCGCAGGCCTGCCAGCCATGAGCAGTTCTTC.

At least ten counts were recorded for this clonotype. The rearrangement uses TRBV5-5 and TRBJ2-1; D gene unclear. The CDR3 has 13 residues. CDR1 is SGHKS, CDR2 YYEKEE, per germline (reference sequence). The V end lost 5 bases, the J end lost 6 bases, and 12 bases lay between the germline ends. The CDR3 here is CASRLGVGNEQFF. The CDR3 DNA is TGTGCCAGCAGATTAGGCGTGGGCAATGAGCAGTTCTTC. Full variable domain (rest looked up from reference TRBV5-5 and TRBJ2-1): DAGVTQSPTHLIKTRGQQVTLRCSPISGHKSVSWYQQVLGQGPQFIFQYYEKEERGRGNFPDRFSARQFPNYSSELNVNALLLGDSALYLCASRLGVGNEQFFGPGTRLTVL.

This clonotype was detected many times. The chain couples TRBV7-9 to TRBJ2-1, with D possibly being TRBD2 (5 bases). Germline V lookup: CDR1 SEHNR, CDR2 FQNEAQ (reference sequence). This CDR3 has 17 amino acids. V dropped 5 bases and J dropped 0 bases, with 17 bases sitting between them. CDR3 sequence (DNA): TGTGCCAGCAGCCCCGAAGGACTTATGAGCTCCTACAATGAGCAGTTCTTC. Its protein product is CASSPEGLMSSYNEQFF.

This clonotype came up many times. The chain carries TRBV6-1 and TRBJ2-1; 7 bases line up with TRBD1. After removal of 4 bases from V and 7 bases from J, the junction contained 1 base not matched to a gene. The CDR3 runs 12 residues. Per germline, CDR1 MNHNS and CDR2 SASEGT. Written as DNA, the CDR3 is TGTGCCAGCAGTGCACAGGGGAATGAGCAGTTCTTC. Residues: CASSAQGNEQFF.

This clonotype showed up many times. The rearrangement links TRBV7-9 to TRBJ2-3; the match to TRBD2 covers 8 bases. In germline, CDR1 is SEHNR, CDR2 FQNEAQ (reference sequence). V gave up 5 bases and J gave up 2 bases; unmatched junction bases: 15. The CDR3 has 18 amino acids. The CDR3 sequence: CASSLFGGPTSDTDTQYF. The CDR3 DNA is TGTGCCAGCAGCCTCTTTGGGGGACCGACTAGCGACACAGATACGCAGTATTTT.

The table lists this clonotype with a few counts. The V call is TRBV20-1, the J call TRBJ2-3; D is unclear. Trimming took 4 bases from V and 10 from J, leaving 24 bases between them. CDR1 DFQATT and CDR2 SNEGSKA come from the germline V gene (reference sequence). This CDR3 spans 15 amino acids. CDR3 nucleotide sequence: TGCAGTGCTACCCCGACAAGGCATCGGATTGGGGCGCAGTATTTT. Translated, it gives CSATPTRHRIGAQYF.

This clonotype was seen at least ten times. In DNA, the CDR3 is TGTGCCATCCGGCCCACGGGAGGTAACACCGGGGAGCTGTTTTTT. It translates to CAIRPTGGNTGELFF. This chain joins TRBV10-3 and TRBJ2-2; TRBD2 agrees at 7 bases. CDR3 length: 15 amino acids. Trimming took 8 bases from V and 2 from J; bases not matched to a gene: 8. Germline CDR1 is ENHRY and CDR2 is SYGVKD.

CDR3 bases: TGTGCCAGCAGTTACTCGAACCAGGGGCATCAGCCCCAGCATTTT. Translated, it gives CASSYSNQGHQPQHF. The J gene is TRBJ1-5, the V gene TRBV6-5, with D tentatively TRBD1 (6 bases). V was trimmed by 0 bases and J by 5 bases, leaving 11 bases between them. The CDR3 has 15 amino acids. The germline CDR1 and CDR2 sequences are MNHEY and SVGAGI.

This clonotype was seen many times. V usage is TRBV1 and J usage is TRBJ2-2; the D call of TRBD2 is as the table states it, not checked on the DNA. TRBV1 is described as a pseudogene. The CDR3 loop spans 16 amino acids. The CDR3, as DNA: TGCACCAGCAGCCCCAGAGCTAGCGCCTCGCACCGGGAGCTGTTTTTT. Its translation is CTSSPRASASHRELFF.

This clonotype was picked up a small number of times. The chain employs TRBV4-2 and TRBJ2-3; D not resolved. V gave up 3 bases and J gave up 4 bases, with 20 bases separating them. The CDR3 runs to 17 residues. Germline CDR1 LGHNA, CDR2 YNFKEQ. The CDR3 DNA follows: TGTGCCAGCAGCCAGGAAATAGAGGTTGTTCGGGCAGATACGCAGTATTTT. The encoded protein is CASSQEIEVVRADTQYF.

This clonotype was detected ten times or more. This chain connects TRBV24-1 to TRBJ1-2; perhaps TRBD1 as D (6 bases). Trimming pared 2 bases from V and 8 bases from J, leaving 17 bases between. Germline loops: CDR1 KGHDR, CDR2 SFDVKD. The CDR3 sequence is 15 residues long. CDR3: CATSDWRQGRRGYTF. The CDR3 DNA reads TGTGCCACCAGTGATTGGCGGCAGGGGCGGAGAGGCTACACCTTC.

This clonotype was counted many times. CDR3 loop: CASSYSARANTGELFF. Written as DNA, the CDR3 is TGTGCCAGCAGTTACTCTGCCAGGGCTAACACCGGGGAGCTGTTTTTT. V and J are TRBV6-5 and TRBJ2-2; D might be TRBD1 (5 bases). The germline V gene has CDR1 MNHEY and CDR2 SVGAGI. V was pared by 0 bases and J by 2 bases, with 10 bases between. CDR3 length: 16 residues.

In its sample, this clonotype was seen many times. This chain uses TRBV10-1 with TRBJ2-3; D gene ambiguous. In germline, CDR1 is WNHNN, CDR2 SYGVQD (reference sequence). The CDR3 totals 12 residues. The ends were cut back, 1 base at V and 7 bases at J, with 6 bases in the middle. CDR3 nucleotides: TGCGCCAGCAGTGAGTTGAGGAATACGCAGTATTTT. Translation: CASSELRNTQYF.

The rearrangement links TRBV28 to TRBJ1-1; tentatively, D is TRBD1 (5 bases). In germline, CDR1 is MDHEN, CDR2 SYDVKM. V was pared by 5 bases and J by 4 bases, with 11 bases between. The CDR3 extends over 13 amino acids. The CDR3 DNA reads TGTGCCAGCAGTGCGGGGGGGGTCACTGAAGCTTTCTTT. Its translation is CASSAGGVTEAFF.

V is TRBV5-4 and J is TRBJ2-5; TRBD2 aligns across 15 bases. Germline-derived CDR1 and CDR2 are SGHNT and YYREEE (reference sequence). There are 16 residues in the CDR3. After removal of 2 bases from V and 2 bases from J, the junction contained 1 base not matched to a gene. CDR3 region: CASSFGLAGGQETQYF. CDR3 coding DNA: TGTGCCAGCAGCTTCGGACTAGCGGGAGGGCAAGAGACCCAGTACTTC. The full variable domain, its missing parts supplied by reference TRBV5-4 and TRBJ2-5, is ETGVTQSPTHLIKTRGQQVTLRCSSQSGHNTVSWYQQALGQGPQFIFQYYREEENGRGNFPPRFSGLQFPNYSSELNVNALELDDSALYLCASSFGLAGGQETQYFGPGTRLLVL.

This clonotype was found many times. The J gene is TRBJ1-2, the V gene TRBV18, with a possible D match to TRBD1 (5 bases). Deletions cut 3 bases from V and 6 bases from J, with 14 bases between. This CDR3 comprises 14 residues. Germline CDR1 reads KGHSH; CDR2 reads LQKENI. CDR3 coding DNA: TGTGCCAGCTCACCCGGGACGGGGATGGATGGCTACACCTTC. As protein: CASSPGTGMDGYTF. The whole variable domain, remainder taken from reference TRBV18 and TRBJ1-2, is NAGVMQNPRHLVRRRGQEARLRCSPMKGHSHVYWYRQLPEEGLKFMVYLQKENIIDESGMPKERFSAEFPKEGPSILRIQQVVRGDSAAYFCASSPGTGMDGYTFGSGTRLTVV.

This clonotype was seen at least ten times. V and J are TRBV29-1 and TRBJ2-3; D is perhaps TRBD1 or TRBD2 (7 bases each). Looked up from germline, CDR1 is SQVTM and CDR2 is ANQGSEA. This CDR3 is 17 amino acids long. V lost 7 bases to trimming and J lost 4 bases, with 27 bases between them. The CDR3 region is CSADAGGRGSLPDTQYF. The CDR3 DNA follows: TGCAGCGCCGATGCAGGGGGGAGGGGGAGCCTACCAGATACGCAGTATTTT.